The 22 T cell receptor beta chains below all came from one sample that was sequenced in a study of a mutant IDH1 vaccine in newly diagnosed glioma. These receptors have no known antigen. Sequencing used immunoSEQ multiplex PCR; TCRdb keeps in-frame clones, though not all of them. The repertoire has 45,000 to 65,000 clones, approximately 64% of them found once; the top ten carry about 4.8%. The time point denotes: week 47, end of study. In the vaccine, a single dose held 300 ug of the mutant IDH1 20-mer peptide, along with topical imiquimod. The specimen was peripheral blood mononuclear cells (PBMCs), collected from a glioma patient whose treatment included an IDH1 peptide vaccine. These receptors were collected from a man aged 40-55 years with glioma. Some clones in this sample may be carry-over from other donors' samples.

The chain couples TRBV30 to TRBJ1-5; D is perhaps TRBD1 (6 bases). Trimming cost V 0 bases and J 0 bases, with 18 bases left between them. CDR1 GTSNPN and CDR2 SVGIG come from the germline V gene (reference sequence). This CDR3 region has 18 residues. CDR3 loop: CAWSVGGALGYSNQPQHF. The CDR3 region has the DNA TGTGCCTGGAGTGTAGGGGGGGCCCTGGGTTATAGCAATCAGCCCCAGCATTTT.

The rearrangement uses TRBV2 and TRBJ1-2, with D hard to call. Germline V gene lookup returns CDR1 SNHLY and CDR2 FYNNEI. V was cut by 7 bases and J by 4 bases, with 13 bases left in between. This CDR3 is 13 amino acids long. CDR3 sequence reads: CASMGRYLYGYTF. The CDR3 DNA follows: TGTGCCAGCATGGGGAGGTATCTCTATGGCTACACCTTC.

This clone was recorded once. The chain couples TRBV6-5 to TRBJ1-3; D is ambiguous. The CDR3 spans 15 residues. In germline, CDR1 is MNHEY, CDR2 SVGAGI. The V end lost 5 bases, the J end lost 0 bases, and 11 bases lay between the germline ends. CDR3 sequence: CASSSPGYSGNTIYF. In nucleotides, the CDR3 is TGTGCCAGCAGTAGCCCGGGGTACTCTGGAAACACCATATATTTT.

The CDR3 nucleotides read TGCGCCAGCAGAATGATGGGGGCTAACTATGGCTACACCTTC. This translates into CASRMMGANYGYTF. The V call is TRBV5-1, the J call TRBJ1-2, with D perhaps TRBD1 (5 bases). The CDR3 is 14 amino acids. From germline, CDR1 is SGHRS and CDR2 YFSETQ. V dropped 5 bases and J dropped 0 bases, with 11 bases sitting between them.

This clone was picked up a small number of times. The same CDR3 can be traced to other DNA sequences in this sample. The V gene is TRBV7-2, the J gene TRBJ1-5; weak D call: TRBD1 (5 bases). Trimming took off 2 bases at V and 4 bases at J, with 9 bases between the two ends. Germline CDR1 SGHTA, CDR2 FQGNSA. The length of the CDR3 is 14 residues. In DNA, the CDR3 is TGTGCCAGCAGCTTATTGGCAGGGAATCAGCCCCAGCATTTT. Amino acids: CASSLLAGNQPQHF.

The chain is built from TRBV18 and TRBJ1-2, with TRBD1 as a possible D gene (5 bases). CDR1 is KGHSH, CDR2 LQKENI, per germline. The length of the CDR3 is 14 residues. Trimming removed 5 bases at V and 14 bases at J, with 24 bases between. CDR3 protein: CASSTGTGDGLQTF. The CDR3, as DNA: TGTGCCAGCTCAACCGGGACCGGGGACGGGCTACAAACCTTC. Complete variable domain (other parts from reference TRBV18 and TRBJ1-2): NAGVMQNPRHLVRRRGQEARLRCSPMKGHSHVYWYRQLPEEGLKFMVYLQKENIIDESGMPKERFSAEFPKEGPSILRIQQVVRGDSAAYFCASSTGTGDGLQTFGSGTRLTVV.

The chain recombines TRBV5-1 with TRBJ2-1; 7 bases agree with TRBD1. This CDR3 comprises 14 residues. V was pared by 4 bases and J by 7 bases, with 8 bases of the junction left unmatched. The germline V gene encodes CDR1 SGHRS and CDR2 YFSETQ. DNA for the CDR3: TGCGCCAGCAGCAGGGACAGTTTAGGTAATGAGCAGTTCTTC. It is translated as CASSRDSLGNEQFF.

This chain links TRBV7-6 with TRBJ1-6; TRBD1 might be the D (5 bases). There are 16 residues in the CDR3. The V end lost 4 bases, the J end lost 3 bases, and 13 bases lay between the germline ends. Germline assignment: CDR1 SGHVS and CDR2 FNYEAQ. The CDR3 here is CASSSQGGGYNSPLHF. The CDR3 DNA is TGTGCCAGCAGCTCCCAGGGTGGGGGCTATAATTCACCCCTCCACTTT.

The chain links TRBV30 to TRBJ1-4; 9 bases agree with TRBD1. The CDR3 extends over 15 amino acids. Germline V gene data show CDR1 as GTSNPN and CDR2 as SVGIG (reference sequence). Trimming removed 0 bases from V and 5 bases from J; junction bases left unmatched: 4. The CDR3 loop is CAWSVKGTGNEKLFF. CDR3 sequence (DNA): TGTGCCTGGAGTGTTAAAGGGACAGGGAATGAAAAACTGTTTTTT.

The chain joins TRBV7-9 to TRBJ1-6; D is unresolved. CDR1 is SEHNR and CDR2 is FQNEAQ in the germline V gene (reference sequence). This CDR3 is 14 amino acids long. V was trimmed by 0 bases and J by 7 bases, leaving 7 bases between them. The CDR3 reads CASSLAAGNSPLHF. In nucleotides, the CDR3 is TGTGCCAGCAGCTTAGCGGCAGGCAATTCACCCCTCCACTTT.

The chain is built from TRBV5-1 and TRBJ1-2, with 7 positions matching TRBD1. Per germline, CDR1 SGHRS and CDR2 YFSETQ. J lost 8 bases, V lost 2 bases, and 9 bases had no gene match. The CDR3 length is 14 residues. The CDR3: CASSFGTEIWGYTF. For the CDR3, the DNA is TGCGCCAGCAGCTTCGGGACAGAGATATGGGGCTACACCTTC.

The sample holds a few counts of this clone. The J gene is TRBJ2-6, the V gene TRBV6-5, with TRBD2 matching over 7 bases. The germline V gene encodes CDR1 MNHEY and CDR2 SVGAGI. The CDR3 totals 16 residues. With V trimmed by 4 bases and J by 0 bases, 3 bases remained unmatched. The CDR3 sequence is CASSSGGVSGANVLTF. CDR3 nucleotides: TGTGCCAGCAGTTCGGGGGGTGTCTCTGGGGCCAACGTCCTGACTTTC.

The chain links TRBV6-5 to TRBJ1-6; D may be TRBD1 (5 bases). The length of the CDR3 is 16 residues. V lost 0 bases, J lost 7 bases, and 13 bases lay in between. Germline V gene data show CDR1 as MNHEY and CDR2 as SVGAGI. The CDR3: CASSYSSGQGNSPLHF. The CDR3 DNA reads as TGTGCCAGCAGTTACTCGAGTGGCCAGGGCAATTCACCCCTCCACTTT.

This clone was counted a single time. The chain links TRBV5-6 to TRBJ2-3; D unclear. In germline, CDR1 is SGHDT, CDR2 YYEEEE. This CDR3 is 15 amino acids long. V was shortened by 2 bases and J by 1 base, with 11 bases between the two germline ends. The CDR3 here is CASSFVAWGTDTQYF. In DNA form, the CDR3 reads TGTGCCAGCAGCTTTGTCGCCTGGGGCACAGATACGCAGTATTTT.

The genes are TRBV5-8 and TRBJ1-5, with 9 positions matching TRBD1. V was clipped by 4 bases and J by 4 bases; unmatched bases: 9. The CDR3 has 16 amino acids. The V gene's germline CDR1 is SGHTS and CDR2 YDEGEE. The CDR3 sequence: CASSGGQGIPNQPQHF. CDR3 bases: TGTGCCAGCAGCGGCGGACAGGGGATTCCTAATCAGCCCCAGCATTTT.

V and J are TRBV7-9 and TRBJ1-1; tentatively, D is TRBD1 (5 bases). CDR3 length: 18 amino acids. Germline V lookup: CDR1 SEHNR, CDR2 FQNEAQ (reference sequence). The V end lost 0 bases, the J end lost 0 bases, and 17 bases lay between the germline ends. The CDR3 sequence: CASSLAWARDGLNTEAFF. The CDR3 bases are TGTGCCAGCAGCTTAGCATGGGCTCGGGACGGCCTGAACACTGAAGCTTTCTTT.

In its sample, this clone was seen a few times. The chain is built from TRBV2 and TRBJ2-7, with 13 bases that match TRBD2. J gave up 0 bases and V 5 bases, and 10 bases lay outside the gene matches. CDR3 length: 18 residues. Germline CDR1 SNHLY, CDR2 FYNNEI. The CDR3 here is CASSTPGLAGYSSYEQYF. The CDR3 DNA reads as TGTGCCAGCAGTACCCCGGGACTAGCGGGGTACAGCTCCTACGAGCAGTACTTC.

This chain joins TRBV4-1 and TRBJ1-2, with D possibly being TRBD1 (6 bases). The CDR3 runs 14 residues. Trimming cost V 4 bases and J 7 bases, with 16 bases left between them. Germline values: CDR1 MGHRA, CDR2 YSYEKL. The chain's CDR3 is CASSPLTGRGGYTF. For the CDR3, the DNA is TGCGCCAGCAGCCCGCTGACAGGACGAGGTGGCTACACCTTC.

The V and J genes are TRBV5-6 and TRBJ2-2; either TRBD1 or TRBD2 may supply D (6 bases each). Trimming took off 1 base at V and 3 bases at J, with 13 bases between the two ends. The CDR3 extends over 16 amino acids. Per the germline V gene, CDR1 is SGHDT and CDR2 is YYEEEE. This chain's CDR3 is CASSLTGAEYTGELFF. The CDR3 nucleotides read TGTGCCAGCAGCTTGACGGGGGCTGAGTACACCGGGGAGCTGTTTTTT.

The chain uses TRBV5-6 and TRBJ2-6; 8 bases line up with TRBD1. Germline CDR1 is SGHDT and CDR2 is YYEEEE. V was pared by 1 base and J by 3 bases, with 6 bases of the junction left unmatched. The CDR3 is 17 residues long. CDR3 in DNA: TGTGCCAGCAGCTTGTCGCAGGGGGCAATTGGGGCCAACGTCCTGACTTTC. Encoded protein: CASSLSQGAIGANVLTF.

The chain links TRBV5-6 to TRBJ1-5; D possibly corresponds to TRBD1 (6 bases). V lost 0 bases to trimming and J lost 4 bases, with 11 bases between them. The CDR3 consists of 15 residues. The germline V gene encodes CDR1 SGHDT and CDR2 YYEEEE. The DNA of the CDR3 is TGTGCCAGCAGCTTGGGACAGGTTCCAAATCAGCCCCAGCATTTT. Its protein product is CASSLGQVPNQPQHF.

There are a few counts of this clone. This rearrangement joins TRBV2 to TRBJ1-2; 10 bases agree with TRBD1. The CDR3 runs to 14 residues. Germline assignment: CDR1 SNHLY and CDR2 FYNNEI. Trimming at V came to 5 bases and at J to 2 bases, leaving 2 bases not matched to a gene. The CDR3 nucleotides are TGTGCCAGCAGTCCGGGACAGGGGAACTATGGCTACACCTTC. Protein sequence: CASSPGQGNYGYTF.